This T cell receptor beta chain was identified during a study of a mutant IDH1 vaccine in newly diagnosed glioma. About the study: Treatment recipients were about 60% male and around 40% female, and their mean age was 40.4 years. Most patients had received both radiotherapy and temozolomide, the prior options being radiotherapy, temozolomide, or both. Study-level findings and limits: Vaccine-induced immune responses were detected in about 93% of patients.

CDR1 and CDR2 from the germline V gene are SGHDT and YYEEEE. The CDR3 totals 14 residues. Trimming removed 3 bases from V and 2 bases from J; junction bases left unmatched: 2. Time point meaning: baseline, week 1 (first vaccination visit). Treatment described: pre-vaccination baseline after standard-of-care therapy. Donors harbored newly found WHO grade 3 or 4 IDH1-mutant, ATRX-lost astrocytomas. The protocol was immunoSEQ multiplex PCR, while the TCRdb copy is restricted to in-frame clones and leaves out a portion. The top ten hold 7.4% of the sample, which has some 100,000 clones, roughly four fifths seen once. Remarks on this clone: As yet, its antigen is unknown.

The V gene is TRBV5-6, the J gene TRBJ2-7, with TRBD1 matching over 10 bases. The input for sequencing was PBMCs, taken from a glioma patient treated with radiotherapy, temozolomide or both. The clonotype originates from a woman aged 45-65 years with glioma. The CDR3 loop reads CASSYGQGAYEQYF. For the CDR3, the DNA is TGTGCCAGCAGCTACGGACAGGGGGCCTACGAGCAGTACTTC.